What follows are 20 T cell receptor beta chains derived from one specimen sequenced in a study of blood T cell repertoires in COVID-19. Sequencing used immunoSEQ multiplex PCR; TCRdb keeps in-frame clones, though not all of them. The sample lists about 160,000 clones, more than 75% occurring once. The source material was peripheral blood. Receptors originate from a man in his sixties with active or convalescent COVID-19.

This clone occurred once. The rearrangement uses TRBV7-9 and TRBJ2-1; D unclear. Germline CDR1 and CDR2: SEHNR and FQNEAQ (reference sequence). Trimming removed 4 bases at V and 8 bases at J, with 15 bases between. The CDR3 is made up of 14 amino acids. CDR3 protein: CASSSPPVRYEQFF. In nucleotides, the CDR3 is TGTGCCAGCAGCTCACCCCCGGTACGTTATGAGCAGTTCTTC.

The rearrangement links TRBV5-1 to TRBJ1-1, with a weak D call TRBD1 (6 bases). Germline assignment: CDR1 SGHRS and CDR2 YFSETQ. The CDR3 totals 13 residues. V was cut by 4 bases and J by 0 bases, with 7 bases left in between. The CDR3 here is CASSGQLNTEAFF. As DNA, the CDR3 is TGCGCCAGCAGCGGACAGTTGAACACTGAAGCTTTCTTT.

The chain recombines TRBV6-1 with TRBJ1-1; D may be TRBD1 (5 bases). The germline V gene has CDR1 MNHNS and CDR2 SASEGT. This CDR3 comprises 16 residues. The V gene lost 0 bases and the J gene lost 1 base, with 12 bases spanning the gap. Here the CDR3 reads CASSEALGTGNTEAFF. Here the CDR3 DNA reads TGTGCCAGCAGTGAAGCTTTGGGAACAGGGAACACTGAAGCTTTCTTT.

This clone has a single count. J is TRBJ1-5 and V is TRBV4-2; D ambiguous. The germline V gene has CDR1 LGHNA and CDR2 YNFKEQ. Trimming removed 0 bases from V and 6 bases from J, with 12 bases in between. There are 15 residues in the CDR3. CDR3 in DNA: TGTGCCAGCAGCCAAGAGGACTTCTCGGGTCAGCCCCAGCATTTT. This codes for CASSQEDFSGQPQHF.

The chain recombines TRBV2 with TRBJ2-5, with 9 positions matching TRBD2. This CDR3 has 14 residues. The V and J ends lost 3 bases and 4 bases, in that order; junction bases with no gene match: 3. CDR1 is SNHLY, CDR2 FYNNEI, per germline. The CDR3: CASSESSGAETQYF. CDR3 in DNA: TGTGCCAGCAGTGAGTCTAGCGGGGCAGAGACCCAGTACTTC. The full variable domain, rest sourced from reference TRBV2 and TRBJ2-5, is EPEVTQTPSHQVTQMGQEVILRCVPISNHLYFYWYRQILGQKVEFLVSFYNNEISEKSEIFDDQFSVERPDGSNFTLKIRSTKLEDSAMYFCASSESSGAETQYFGPGTRLLVL.

The chain employs TRBV5-5 and TRBJ2-1; 10 nucleotides agree with TRBD1. CDR3 size: 14 residues. V shed 3 bases and J 12 bases; nucleotides not matched to a gene: 9. Germline assignment: CDR1 SGHKS and CDR2 YYEKEE (reference sequence). The CDR3 spells CASSSVGTGDRQFF. As DNA, the CDR3 is TGTGCCAGCAGCTCCGTGGGGACAGGGGATAGGCAGTTCTTC.

This clone was recorded once. This rearrangement joins TRBV27 to TRBJ2-7, with 8 bases matching TRBD2. Germline assignment: CDR1 MNHEY and CDR2 SMNVEV (reference sequence). The J segment lost 4 bases and the V segment lost 5 bases, leaving 10 bases of the junction unmatched. The CDR3 is 15 amino acids. The CDR3 is CASSRSGTSRYEQYF. The CDR3 region has the DNA TGTGCCAGCAGTCGGTCCGGGACTAGTCGGTACGAGCAGTACTTC.

V is TRBV15 and J is TRBJ1-5; D not resolved. Germline lookup yields CDR1 LNHNV and CDR2 YYDKDF (reference sequence). The CDR3 length is 15 residues. Trimming cost V 1 base and J 4 bases, with 11 bases left between them. The CDR3 sequence: CATSRGERGNQPQHF. Written as DNA, the CDR3 is TGTGCCACCAGCAGAGGGGAGCGAGGAAATCAGCCCCAGCATTTT.

The V and J genes are TRBV19 and TRBJ1-1, with 7 bases matching TRBD1. The CDR3 sequence is 14 residues long. Germline V gives CDR1 LNHDA, CDR2 SQIVND (reference sequence). Germline trimming cut 5 bases from V and 2 bases from J; bases unmatched to any gene: 5. CDR3 region: CASSPDRDNTEAFF. DNA for the CDR3: TGTGCCAGTAGTCCTGACAGGGATAACACTGAAGCTTTCTTT.

The chain couples TRBV7-6 to TRBJ1-3; D possibly corresponds to TRBD1 (5 bases). V shed 4 bases and J shed 1 base, with 11 bases lying between them. The CDR3 has 15 residues. Germline CDR1 and CDR2: SGHVS and FNYEAQ. The CDR3 DNA follows: TGTGCCAGCAGCTCCCAGGGTGATTCTGGAAACACCATATATTTT. This encodes CASSSQGDSGNTIYF. The entire variable domain, with the rest obtained from reference TRBV7-6 and TRBJ1-3, is as follows: GAGVSQSPRYKVTKRGQDVALRCDPISGHVSLYWYRQALGQGPEFLTYFNYEAQQDKSGLPNDRFSAERPEGSISTLTIQRTEQRDSAMYRCASSSQGDSGNTIYFGEGSWLTVV.

The chain uses TRBV29-1 and TRBJ2-4; D perhaps matches TRBD2 (6 bases). There are 10 residues in the CDR3. V lost 6 bases and J 12 bases, leaving 12 bases between the germline ends. The V gene's germline CDR1 is SQVTM and CDR2 ANQGSEA. CDR3: CSVVTSTQYF. In nucleotides, the CDR3 is TGCAGCGTCGTCACTAGCACTCAGTACTTC.

The chain couples TRBV6-2 or TRBV6-3 to TRBJ2-1; 9 bases align to TRBD2. CDR1 MNHEY and CDR2 SVGEGT come from the germline V gene. The length of the CDR3 is 18 residues. Losses at the gene ends were 2 bases for V and 5 bases for J; bases not matched to a gene: 13. The CDR3 coding sequence is TGTGCCAGCAGTTACCGAAACCTCGGGACTAGCAGGAACAATGAGCAGTTCTTC. The encoded protein is CASSYRNLGTSRNNEQFF.

In this sample, this clone turned up a few times. The V call is TRBV5-5, the J call TRBJ2-7; 9 bases fit TRBD1. This CDR3 has 14 amino acids. Germline loops: CDR1 SGHKS, CDR2 YYEKEE (reference sequence). Trimming at V came to 5 bases and at J to 4 bases, leaving 7 bases not matched to a gene. The CDR3 loop reads CASRTGQGLYEQYF. The DNA for the CDR3 is TGTGCCAGCAGAACGGGACAGGGCCTTTACGAGCAGTACTTC.

This clone was recorded only once. The V and J genes are TRBV27 and TRBJ1-2; D call uncertain. The CDR3 extends over 14 amino acids. The germline V and J ends were trimmed by 3 bases and 2 bases, with 10 bases remaining between them. Germline loops: CDR1 MNHEY, CDR2 SMNVEV (reference sequence). This CDR3 is CASSFSTANYGYTF. The CDR3 nucleotides read TGTGCCAGCAGTTTCTCCACAGCAAACTATGGCTACACCTTC.

This clone was detected once. The chain links TRBV6-6 to TRBJ2-3; 11 positions match TRBD1. Germline CDR1 MNHNY, CDR2 SVGAGI (reference sequence). The CDR3 is 14 residues long. Losses at the gene ends were 0 bases for V and 8 bases for J; bases not matched to a gene: 1. CDR3 DNA sequence: TGTGCCAGCAGTTACTCGGGACAGGGGGGTACGCAGTATTTT. It specifies CASSYSGQGGTQYF.

The chain recombines TRBV5-8 with TRBJ1-2; D is undetermined. Germline CDR1 is SGHTS and CDR2 is YDEGEE. The CDR3 runs to 13 residues. The germline V and J ends were trimmed by 1 base and 8 bases, with 12 bases remaining between them. In DNA form, the CDR3 reads TGTGCCAGCAGCTTGACGGAGCTATGGGGCTACACCTTC. This codes for CASSLTELWGYTF.

CDR3 bases: TGTGCCAGCACCTTCACGACTAGCGGGGGGCCTAACACCGGGGAGCTGTTTTTT. This translates into CASTFTTSGGPNTGELFF. This chain joins TRBV28 and TRBJ2-2; TRBD2 aligns across 13 bases. The CDR3 totals 18 residues. V was clipped by 7 bases and J by 2 bases; unmatched bases: 10. CDR1 is MDHEN, CDR2 SYDVKM, per germline.

The chain recombines TRBV19 with TRBJ2-1; D not certain. The V gene lost 5 bases and the J gene lost 7 bases, with 18 bases spanning the gap. Looked up from germline, CDR1 is LNHDA and CDR2 is SQIVND (reference sequence). The CDR3 sequence is 15 residues long. CDR3 in DNA: TGTGCCAGTAGTTCCCGCGGAGCTCCGTGGAATGAGCAGTTCTTC. As protein: CASSSRGAPWNEQFF.

This chain links TRBV5-1 with TRBJ2-1; 11 nucleotides line up with TRBD2. Germline trimming cut 6 bases from V and 2 bases from J; bases unmatched to any gene: 1. Germline CDR1 SGHRS, CDR2 YFSETQ. The CDR3 length is 14 residues. CDR3: CASTTSGTYNEQFF. The CDR3 nucleotides are TGCGCCAGCACGACTAGCGGGACCTACAATGAGCAGTTCTTC. The variable domain in full, with the rest retrieved from reference TRBV5-1 and TRBJ2-1, is KAGVTQTPRYLIKTRGQQVTLSCSPISGHRSVSWYQQTPGQGLQFLFEYFSETQRNKGNFPGRFSGRQFSNSRSEMNVSTLELGDSALYLCASTTSGTYNEQFFGPGTRLTVL.

The rearrangement links TRBV6-5 to TRBJ2-7, with 10 bases aligning to TRBD2. The CDR3 extends over 15 amino acids. Trimming cost V 4 bases and J 4 bases; bases outside gene matches: 7. In germline, CDR1 is MNHEY, CDR2 SVGAGI. The CDR3 DNA follows: TGTGCCAGCAGTTCGGTAGCGGGGGGCCGGTACGAGCAGTACTTC. Its translation is CASSSVAGGRYEQYF.